These 27 T cell receptor beta chains were sequenced from one sample in a study of technical replicates of blood from a few donors. The data were produced by immunoSEQ multiplex PCR, yet TCRdb's version contains in-frame clones alone and is incomplete. This repertoire shows just over 80,000 clones, approximately 94% found once; its top ten account for about 0.37%. Input material: T cells isolated from PBMCs. These receptors all stem from a human donor in good health.

The chain uses TRBV11-3 and TRBJ1-4, with a weak D call TRBD1 (6 bases). Germline loops: CDR1 SGHNT, CDR2 YENEEA. V shed 5 bases and J shed 6 bases, with 13 bases lying between them. This CDR3 region has 14 residues. The CDR3 region is CASSHGQSYEKLFF. As DNA, the CDR3 is TGTGCCAGCAGCCATGGACAGAGCTATGAAAAACTGTTTTTT.

This chain connects TRBV6-5 to TRBJ1-2; TRBD1 is a possible D gene (5 bases). Germline V lookup: CDR1 MNHEY, CDR2 SVGAGI. CDR3 length: 13 residues. V was shortened by 10 bases and J by 4 bases, with 16 bases between the two germline ends. This chain's CDR3 is CAIQGDKSYGYTF. The DNA for the CDR3 is TGTGCCATCCAAGGGGATAAAAGCTATGGCTACACCTTC.

J is TRBJ1-1 and V is TRBV12-5; D perhaps matches TRBD1 (6 bases). Germline CDR1 LGHNT, CDR2 FRNRAP. Trimming shortened V by 2 bases and J by 6 bases, and 7 bases separated the two germline ends. The CDR3 sequence is 12 residues long. This CDR3 is CASGLKGAEAFF. In DNA, the CDR3 is TGTGCTAGTGGTTTGAAGGGGGCTGAAGCTTTCTTT.

V and J are TRBV19 and TRBJ1-1; TRBD1 aligns across 8 bases. The length of the CDR3 is 15 residues. The V and J ends lost 8 bases and 0 bases, in that order; junction bases with no gene match: 8. CDR1 and CDR2 (germline): LNHDA, SQIVND (reference sequence). As DNA, the CDR3 is TGTGCCAGTGGGGACAGGCCGGGAGTGAACACTGAAGCTTTCTTT. Translated, it gives CASGDRPGVNTEAFF.

This chain joins TRBV11-1 and TRBJ2-7; a weak D match, TRBD2 (5 bases). Germline CDR1 is SGHAT and CDR2 is FQDESV (reference sequence). The germline V and J ends were trimmed by 3 bases and 7 bases, with 10 bases remaining between them. CDR3 size: 12 residues. The CDR3 coding sequence is TGTGCCAGCAGCTTCGGGGAGAGTGAGCAGTACTTC. Its protein product is CASSFGESEQYF.

This chain links TRBV29-1 with TRBJ2-2; no reliable D call. Germline CDR1 is SQVTM and CDR2 is ANQGSEA. This CDR3 comprises 12 residues. Trimming left V 4 bases short and J 6 bases short, with 9 bases between. The CDR3, as DNA: TGCAGCGTTGCACTTTACCCCGGGGAGCTGTTTTTT. Residues: CSVALYPGELFF.

The chain recombines TRBV28 with TRBJ2-7; TRBD1 might be the D (6 bases). Germline lookup yields CDR1 MDHEN and CDR2 SYDVKM. Deletions cut 5 bases from V and 6 bases from J, with 14 bases between. This CDR3 comprises 13 residues. The CDR3 DNA reads as TGTGCCAGCAGTCGAATACAGGGCCCCGAGCAGTACTTC. This codes for CASSRIQGPEQYF.

In its sample, this clone was seen a few times. The rearrangement joins TRBV5-4 to TRBJ1-2; D may be TRBD1 (5 bases). This CDR3 is 14 amino acids long. Germline V gene lookup returns CDR1 SGHNT and CDR2 YYREEE (reference sequence). Trimming took 4 bases from V and 6 from J, leaving 16 bases between them. CDR3 nucleotide sequence: TGTGCCAGCAGCGCCTCGGAAGGGGTAGATGGCTACACCTTC. Protein sequence: CASSASEGVDGYTF.

V gene TRBV7-9 combines with J gene TRBJ1-5; possibly TRBD1 for D (6 bases). Germline loops: CDR1 SEHNR, CDR2 FQNEAQ (reference sequence). The CDR3 is 15 amino acids. V lost 6 bases, J lost 5 bases, and 17 bases lay in between. As DNA, the CDR3 is TGTGCCAGCAGTTCCTCTAAGGACAGTTATCAGCCCCAGCATTTT. Translation gives CASSSSKDSYQPQHF. The entire variable domain, with the rest obtained from reference TRBV7-9 and TRBJ1-5, is as follows: DTGVSQNPRHKITKRGQNVTFRCDPISEHNRLYWYRQTLGQGPEFLTYFQNEAQLEKSRLLSDRFSAERPKGSFSTLEIQRTEQGDSAMYLCASSSSKDSYQPQHFGDGTRLSIL.

The V call is TRBV15, the J call TRBJ2-5; D perhaps matches TRBD1 (5 bases). Germline CDR1 is LNHNV and CDR2 is YYDKDF (reference sequence). V gave up 2 bases and J gave up 3 bases, with 13 bases separating them. The CDR3 covers 15 residues. CDR3 protein: CATSRSPGSEETQYF. In DNA form, the CDR3 reads TGTGCCACCAGCAGATCCCCAGGGTCGGAAGAGACCCAGTACTTC.

V and J are TRBV12-5 and TRBJ1-2, with a weak D call TRBD1 (6 bases). Deletions cut 5 bases from V and 7 bases from J, with 17 bases between. The CDR3 runs to 14 residues. Germline V gene lookup returns CDR1 LGHNT and CDR2 FRNRAP. The CDR3 sequence: CASGPPNRVFGYTF. The CDR3 coding sequence is TGTGCTAGTGGTCCCCCCAACAGGGTGTTTGGCTACACCTTC.

The chain is built from TRBV25-1 and TRBJ2-7, with D uncertain. This CDR3 has 12 residues. Germline CDR1 and CDR2: MGHDK and SYGVNS. V was clipped by 6 bases and J by 0 bases, with 6 bases between them. CDR3 sequence: CASRYYSYEQYF. CDR3 coding DNA: TGTGCCAGCAGGTATTACTCCTACGAGCAGTACTTC.

This clone was seen a handful of times. The chain joins TRBV6-5 to TRBJ1-3, with 7 bases matching TRBD1. CDR1 and CDR2 (germline): MNHEY, SVGAGI. The CDR3 has 14 amino acids. V trimming: 5 bases; J trimming: 2 bases; junction bases outside the gene matches: 3. CDR3: CASSQGVTGNTIYF. The DNA of the CDR3 is TGTGCCAGCAGTCAGGGGGTAACTGGAAACACCATATATTTT.

This chain connects TRBV4-2 to TRBJ2-7; 10 bases match TRBD2. V dropped 4 bases and J dropped 7; count of bases not matched to a gene: 7. CDR1 and CDR2 from the germline V gene are LGHNA and YNFKEQ. This CDR3 is 14 amino acids long. The CDR3 protein is CASSLAGGVPEQYF. The CDR3 nucleotides read TGTGCCAGCAGCCTAGCGGGGGGAGTACCGGAGCAGTACTTC.

CDR3 in DNA: TGTGCCAGCAGCGCGGACAGGGTGCTTCATGAGCAGTACTTC. This codes for CASSADRVLHEQYF. This chain links TRBV9 with TRBJ2-7; 8 bases align to TRBD1. The length of the CDR3 is 14 residues. Unmatched junction bases numbered 9, after V lost 3 bases and J lost 7 bases. The germline CDR1 and CDR2 sequences are SGDLS and YYNGEE.

The chain links TRBV28 to TRBJ2-2; D not certain. This CDR3 comprises 15 residues. Trimming took off 5 bases at V and 4 bases at J, with 14 bases between the two ends. Germline lookup yields CDR1 MDHEN and CDR2 SYDVKM. Here the CDR3 DNA reads TGTGCCAGCAGTCCAATTCGGAGAGTCACCGGGGAGCTGTTTTTT. Protein: CASSPIRRVTGELFF.

The chain has TRBV7-2 and TRBJ2-1; TRBD2 is a possible D gene (6 bases). With 0 bases removed from V and 6 bases from J, the gap between germline ends came to 12 bases. This CDR3 has 15 amino acids. The germline V gene has CDR1 SGHTA and CDR2 FQGNSA. The CDR3 DNA reads as TGTGCCAGCAGCTTAGCATGGGGGGTCTTCAATGAGCAGTTCTTC. Translated, it gives CASSLAWGVFNEQFF. Filled out from reference TRBV7-2 and TRBJ2-1, the complete variable domain reads GAGVSQSPSNKVTEKGKDVELRCDPISGHTALYWYRQSLGQGLEFLIYFQGNSAPDKSGLPSDRFSAERTGGSVSTLTIQRTQQEDSAVYLCASSLAWGVFNEQFFGPGTRLTVL.

As DNA, the CDR3 is TGTGCCAGCAGCTCAGAGGGTGCAGATACGCAGTATTTT. The encoded protein is CASSSEGADTQYF. The chain employs TRBV7-3 and TRBJ2-3; TRBD2 is a possible D gene (5 bases). Trimming took 4 bases from V and 4 from J, leaving 9 bases between them. The CDR3 runs to 13 residues. Germline V CDR1 and CDR2: SGHTA, FQGTGA.

The rearrangement links TRBV5-4 to TRBJ2-1; tentatively, D is TRBD1 (6 bases). Germline V gives CDR1 SGHNT, CDR2 YYREEE (reference sequence). The germline V and J ends were trimmed by 2 bases and 0 bases, with 6 bases remaining between them. CDR3 length equals 14 residues. CDR3 in amino acids: CASSLGGSYNEQFF. CDR3 nucleotide sequence: TGTGCCAGCAGCTTAGGGGGCTCCTACAATGAGCAGTTCTTC.

The V and J genes are TRBV2 and TRBJ1-5; D gene uncertain. The germline gives CDR1 SNHLY, CDR2 FYNNEI. V was shortened by 3 bases and J by 0 bases, with 9 bases between the two germline ends. The CDR3 contains 15 residues. The CDR3 DNA is TGTGCCAGCAGTGACCAGGCTTTTAGCAATCAGCCCCAGCATTTT. Translating it yields CASSDQAFSNQPQHF.

V is TRBV9 and J is TRBJ2-7, with 9 positions matching TRBD1. V was clipped by 4 bases and J by 2 bases; unmatched bases: 4. This CDR3 comprises 14 residues. The germline V gene has CDR1 SGDLS and CDR2 YYNGEE. The CDR3: CASSFRDRAYEQYF. CDR3 bases: TGTGCCAGCAGCTTCCGGGACAGGGCCTACGAGCAGTACTTC.

This clone was recorded only once. The gene calls are TRBV9 and TRBJ2-7; D might be TRBD1 (6 bases). Germline V gene sequence: CDR1 SGDLS, CDR2 YYNGEE. V was cut by 4 bases and J by 6 bases, with 11 bases left in between. The CDR3 runs to 12 residues. CDR3: CASSSQGSEQYF. CDR3 bases: TGTGCCAGCAGCTCCCAGGGGTCCGAGCAGTACTTC.

The V gene is TRBV30, the J gene TRBJ2-1; 8 bases are a match to TRBD2. Germline trimming cut 1 base from V and 3 bases from J; bases unmatched to any gene: 2. The CDR3 extends over 14 amino acids. The germline V gene encodes CDR1 GTSNPN and CDR2 SVGIG (reference sequence). The CDR3 sequence is CAWSELAVYNEQFF. CDR3 bases: TGTGCCTGGAGTGAACTAGCGGTCTACAATGAGCAGTTCTTC. The variable domain in full, completed from reference TRBV30 and TRBJ2-1, reads SQTIHQWPATLVQPVGSPLSLECTVEGTSNPNLYWYRQAAGRGLQLLFYSVGIGQISSEVPQNLSASRPQDRQFILSSKKLLLSDSGFYLCAWSELAVYNEQFFGPGTRLTVL.

This clone was counted once. V and J are TRBV11-2 and TRBJ2-1, with D maybe TRBD1 (6 bases). Trimming took off 1 base at V and 5 bases at J, with 12 bases between the two ends. The CDR3 sequence is 15 residues long. Germline assignment: CDR1 SGHAT and CDR2 FQNNGV. The CDR3 is CASSLVTGMHNEQFF. CDR3 nucleotides: TGTGCCAGCAGCTTAGTAACAGGGATGCACAATGAGCAGTTCTTC. Using reference TRBV11-2 and TRBJ2-1 for the parts outside the CDR3, the full variable domain is EAGVAQSPRYKIIEKRQSVAFWCNPISGHATLYWYQQILGQGPKLLIQFQNNGVVDDSQLPKDRFSAERLKGVDSTLKIQPAKLEDSAVYLCASSLVTGMHNEQFFGPGTRLTVL.

V is TRBV6-5 and J is TRBJ1-2; 9 bases match TRBD1. The J segment lost 7 bases and the V segment lost 4 bases, leaving 10 bases of the junction unmatched. CDR1 and CDR2 (germline): MNHEY, SVGAGI. The CDR3 consists of 15 residues. The CDR3 bases are TGTGCCAGCAGTTCCCCCTCGGACAGGGGCAGTGGCTACACCTTC. It translates to CASSSPSDRGSGYTF.

This rearrangement joins TRBV30 to TRBJ2-2; 9 nucleotides line up with TRBD1. The germline V gene has CDR1 GTSNPN and CDR2 SVGIG (reference sequence). The CDR3 is made up of 16 amino acids. Losses at the gene ends were 1 base for V and 3 bases for J; bases not matched to a gene: 6. As DNA, the CDR3 is TGTGCCTGGAGTGGACCGGGACAGGGAGACACCGGGGAGCTGTTTTTT. Translated: CAWSGPGQGDTGELFF.

The chain carries TRBV4-1 and TRBJ1-2, with D perhaps TRBD1 (6 bases). Germline V lookup: CDR1 MGHRA, CDR2 YSYEKL. Trimming left V 3 bases short and J 4 bases short, with 15 bases between. The CDR3 loop spans 15 amino acids. CDR3 in DNA: TGCGCCAGCAGCCATAGAACCTCAGGGGCCTATGGCTACACCTTC. It translates to CASSHRTSGAYGYTF.